Given below is one TCR beta chain in context. This sample was taken from a study of identical twins. The CDR3 is 12 residues long. Germline assignment: CDR1 ENHRY and CDR2 SYGVKD. V was shortened by 4 bases and J by 4 bases, with 8 bases between the two germline ends. Template switching, a step in the protocol, added a universal primer site, and cDNA carried unique molecular identifiers. From the 5' RACE reads, TCRdb called clonotypes with MiXCR, one entry per CDR3 protein. The table lists hundreds of thousands of distinct CDR3 sequences, roughly 20% of them singletons. The sample was also reused in another study, on T cells expressing NK-cell markers. As that study records: A range of about 1.0-8% of CD8+ T cells consisted of dominant NKG2C+ clonotypes in 6 or 7 donors.

The sequenced material came from PBMCs. This chain links TRBV10-3 with TRBJ2-7; D remains ambiguous. This sequence was found in a woman aged 18-29 years in good health. CDR3 in amino acids: CAISGTNYEQYF. The CDR3 coding sequence is TGTGCCATCAGTGGCACGAATTACGAGCAGTACTTC.